The entry that follows covers one TCR beta chain sequence. This specimen comes from a study of Ad26.COV2.S vaccination and SARS-CoV-2 variants. On the study more broadly: Donor was assigned to the Ad26.COV2.S arm of trial COV1001.

The data were produced by immunoSEQ multiplex PCR, yet TCRdb's version contains in-frame clones alone and is incomplete. Of a few hundred thousand clones listed, around nine tenths are singletons. CDR1 and CDR2 (germline): MNHNS, SASEGT. The CDR3 runs to 14 residues. The V end was cut by 2 bases, the J end by 2 bases, with 6 bases between. Treatment indicated: some 20 received Ad26.COV2.S at low or high dose, single or two shots; about 5 received placebo; per-sample allocation not given. Specimens were obtained on day 63 following the first vaccine or placebo injection. Aged 18-55 years, donor was enrolled in Boston in 2020.

J is TRBJ2-2 and V is TRBV6-1; D remains unclear. This TCR was sampled from a person between 18 and 65 years old who received the Ad26.COV2.S COVID-19 vaccine or a placebo. The starting material was peripheral blood, obtained in a trial of Ad26.COV2.S vaccine versus placebo. The CDR3: CASSEYLNTGELFF. The CDR3 region has the DNA TGTGCCAGCAGTGAATACTTAAACACCGGGGAGCTGTTTTTT.